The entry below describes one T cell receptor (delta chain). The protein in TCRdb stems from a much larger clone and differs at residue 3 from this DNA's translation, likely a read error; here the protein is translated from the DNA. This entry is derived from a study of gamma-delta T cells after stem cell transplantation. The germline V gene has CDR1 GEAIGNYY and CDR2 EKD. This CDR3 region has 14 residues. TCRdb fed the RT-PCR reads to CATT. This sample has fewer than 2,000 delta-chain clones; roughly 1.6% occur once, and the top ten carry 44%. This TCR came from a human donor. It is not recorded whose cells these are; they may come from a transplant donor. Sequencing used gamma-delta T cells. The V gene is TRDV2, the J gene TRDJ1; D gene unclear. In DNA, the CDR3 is TGTGCCTATGACACCGCCCCCACCACCGATAAACTCATCTTT. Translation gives CAYDTAPTTDKLIF.